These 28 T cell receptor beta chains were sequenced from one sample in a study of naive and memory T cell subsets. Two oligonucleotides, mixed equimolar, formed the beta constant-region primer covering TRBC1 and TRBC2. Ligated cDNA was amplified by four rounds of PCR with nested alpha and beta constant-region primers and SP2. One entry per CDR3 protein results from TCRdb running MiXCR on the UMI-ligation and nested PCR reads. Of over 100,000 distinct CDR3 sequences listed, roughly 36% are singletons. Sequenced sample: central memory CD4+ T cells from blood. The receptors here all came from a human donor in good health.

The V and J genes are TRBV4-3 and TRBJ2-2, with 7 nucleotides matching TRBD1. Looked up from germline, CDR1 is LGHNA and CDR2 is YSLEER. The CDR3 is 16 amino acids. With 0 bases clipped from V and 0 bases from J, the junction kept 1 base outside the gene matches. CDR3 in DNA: TGCGCCAGCAGCCAAGAAACAGGGGCGAACACCGGGGAGCTGTTTTTT. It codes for CASSQETGANTGELFF.

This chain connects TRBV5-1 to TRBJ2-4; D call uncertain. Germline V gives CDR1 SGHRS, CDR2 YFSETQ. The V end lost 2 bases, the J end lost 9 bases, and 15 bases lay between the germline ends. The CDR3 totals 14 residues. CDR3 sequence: CASSFSFTGGIQYF. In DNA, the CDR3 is TGCGCCAGCAGCTTCTCATTTACGGGCGGCATTCAGTACTTC. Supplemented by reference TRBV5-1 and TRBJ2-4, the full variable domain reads KAGVTQTPRYLIKTRGQQVTLSCSPISGHRSVSWYQQTPGQGLQFLFEYFSETQRNKGNFPGRFSGRQFSNSRSEMNVSTLELGDSALYLCASSFSFTGGIQYFGAGTRLSVL.

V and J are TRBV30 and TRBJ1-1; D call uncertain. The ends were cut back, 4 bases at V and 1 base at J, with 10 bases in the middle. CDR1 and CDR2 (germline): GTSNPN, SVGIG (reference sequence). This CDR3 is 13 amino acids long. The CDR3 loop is CAWITDGNTEAFF. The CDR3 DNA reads TGTGCCTGGATAACAGATGGGAACACTGAAGCTTTCTTT. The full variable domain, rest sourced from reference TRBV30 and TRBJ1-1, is SQTIHQWPATLVQPVGSPLSLECTVEGTSNPNLYWYRQAAGRGLQLLFYSVGIGQISSEVPQNLSASRPQDRQFILSSKKLLLSDSGFYLCAWITDGNTEAFFGQGTRLTVV.

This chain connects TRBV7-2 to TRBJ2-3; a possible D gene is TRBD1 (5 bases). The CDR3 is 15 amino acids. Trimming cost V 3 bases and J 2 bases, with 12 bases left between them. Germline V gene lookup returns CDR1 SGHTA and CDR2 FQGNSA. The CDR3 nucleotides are TGTGCCAGCAGCTTTGAGACAGATAACACAGATACGCAGTATTTT. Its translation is CASSFETDNTDTQYF.

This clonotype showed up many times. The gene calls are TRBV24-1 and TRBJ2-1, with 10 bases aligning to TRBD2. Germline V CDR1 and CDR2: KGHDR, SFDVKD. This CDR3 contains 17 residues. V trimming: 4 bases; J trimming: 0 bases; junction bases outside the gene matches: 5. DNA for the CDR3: TGTGCCACCAGTGACCCTCTAGCGGGAGACTCCTACAATGAGCAGTTCTTC. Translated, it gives CATSDPLAGDSYNEQFF.

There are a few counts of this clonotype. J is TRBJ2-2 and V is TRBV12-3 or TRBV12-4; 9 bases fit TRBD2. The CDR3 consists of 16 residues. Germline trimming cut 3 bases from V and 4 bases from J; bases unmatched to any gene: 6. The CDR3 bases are TGTGCCAGCAGTTTGGCTAGCGGGATTCCCACCGGGGAGCTGTTTTTT. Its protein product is CASSLASGIPTGELFF.

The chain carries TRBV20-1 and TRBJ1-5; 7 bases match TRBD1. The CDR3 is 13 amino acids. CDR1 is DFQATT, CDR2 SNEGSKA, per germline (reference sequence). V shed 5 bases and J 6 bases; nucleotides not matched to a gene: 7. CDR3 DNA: TGCAGTGCTCGACAGGGCGGCGGTCAGCCCCAGCATTTT. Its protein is CSARQGGGQPQHF.

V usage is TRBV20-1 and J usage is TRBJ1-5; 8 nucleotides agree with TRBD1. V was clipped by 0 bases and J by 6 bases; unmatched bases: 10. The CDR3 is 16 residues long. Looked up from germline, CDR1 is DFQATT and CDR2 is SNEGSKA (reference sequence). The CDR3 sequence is CSARDRGRGLGQPQHF. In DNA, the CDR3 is TGCAGTGCTAGAGATCGGGGCAGGGGGCTTGGTCAGCCCCAGCATTTT.

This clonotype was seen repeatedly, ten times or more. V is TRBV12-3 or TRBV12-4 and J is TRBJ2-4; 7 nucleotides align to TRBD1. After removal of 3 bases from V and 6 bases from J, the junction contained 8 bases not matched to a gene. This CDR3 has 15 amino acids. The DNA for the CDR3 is TGTGCCAGCAGTTTGGCAGGGGGTATACCAAACATTCAGTACTTC. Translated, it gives CASSLAGGIPNIQYF.

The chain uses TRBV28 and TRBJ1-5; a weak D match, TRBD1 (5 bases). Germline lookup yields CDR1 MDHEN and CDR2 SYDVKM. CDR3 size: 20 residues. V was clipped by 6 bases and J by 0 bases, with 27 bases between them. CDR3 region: CASSPNPGLRDLYSNQPQHF. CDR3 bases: TGTGCCAGCAGCCCAAACCCAGGCCTGAGGGACCTTTATAGCAATCAGCCCCAGCATTTT.

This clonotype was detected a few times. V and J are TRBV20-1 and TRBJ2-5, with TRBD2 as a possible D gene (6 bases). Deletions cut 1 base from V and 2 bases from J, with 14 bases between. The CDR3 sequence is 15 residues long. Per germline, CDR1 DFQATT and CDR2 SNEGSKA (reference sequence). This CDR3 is CSARAPSAPQETQYF. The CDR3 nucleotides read TGCAGTGCTAGAGCCCCTAGCGCACCGCAAGAGACCCAGTACTTC.

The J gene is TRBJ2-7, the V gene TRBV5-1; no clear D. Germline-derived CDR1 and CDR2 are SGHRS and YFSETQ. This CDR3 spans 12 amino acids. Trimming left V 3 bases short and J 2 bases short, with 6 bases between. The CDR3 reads CASSSSTYEQYF. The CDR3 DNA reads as TGCGCCAGCAGCTCCTCAACCTACGAGCAGTACTTC.

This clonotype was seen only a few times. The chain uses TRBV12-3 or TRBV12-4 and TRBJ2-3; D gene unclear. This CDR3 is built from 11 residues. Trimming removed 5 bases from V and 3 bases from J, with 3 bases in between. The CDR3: CASSNTDTQYF. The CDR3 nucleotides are TGTGCCAGCAGTAATACAGATACGCAGTATTTT.

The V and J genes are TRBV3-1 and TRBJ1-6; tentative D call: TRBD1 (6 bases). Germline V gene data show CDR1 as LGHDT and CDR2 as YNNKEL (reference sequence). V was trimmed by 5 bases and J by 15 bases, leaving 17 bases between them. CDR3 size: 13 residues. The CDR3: CASSAGTRVNLHF. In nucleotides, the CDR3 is TGTGCCAGCAGCGCCGGGACACGCGTGAACCTCCACTTT.

In DNA, the CDR3 is TGCAGTGCTAGTGCCGCGGGAGGGGAAAAGACCCAGTACTTC. It translates to CSASAAGGEKTQYF. The chain links TRBV20-1 to TRBJ2-5; 9 bases map to TRBD2. Germline V gives CDR1 DFQATT, CDR2 SNEGSKA (reference sequence). The CDR3 consists of 14 residues. J gave up 6 bases and V 3 bases, and 8 bases lay outside the gene matches.

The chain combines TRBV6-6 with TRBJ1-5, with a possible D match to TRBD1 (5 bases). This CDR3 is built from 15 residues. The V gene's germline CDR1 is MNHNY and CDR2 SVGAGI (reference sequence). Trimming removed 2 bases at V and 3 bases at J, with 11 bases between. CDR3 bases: TGTGCCAGCAGTTACAGGGGATCGGACAATCAGCCCCAGCATTTT. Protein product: CASSYRGSDNQPQHF.

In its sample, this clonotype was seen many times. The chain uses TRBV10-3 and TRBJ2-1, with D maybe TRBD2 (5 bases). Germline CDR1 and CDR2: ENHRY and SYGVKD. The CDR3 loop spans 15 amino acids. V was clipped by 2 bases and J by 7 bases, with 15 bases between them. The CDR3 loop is CAISEGLGRGNEQFF. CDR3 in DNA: TGTGCCATCAGTGAGGGGCTTGGTAGAGGGAATGAGCAGTTCTTC.

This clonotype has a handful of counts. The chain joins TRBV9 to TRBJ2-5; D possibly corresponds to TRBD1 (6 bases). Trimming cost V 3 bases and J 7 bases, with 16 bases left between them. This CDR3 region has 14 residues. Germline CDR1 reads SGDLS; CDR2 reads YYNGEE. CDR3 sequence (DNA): TGTGCCAGCAGCGGAGGGGGTTTGGAGAGGACCCAGTACTTC. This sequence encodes CASSGGGLERTQYF.

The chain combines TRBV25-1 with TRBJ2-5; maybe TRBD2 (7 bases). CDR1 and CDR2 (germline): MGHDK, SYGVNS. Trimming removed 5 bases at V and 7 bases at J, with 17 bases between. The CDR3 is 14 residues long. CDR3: CASSRTATGGTQYF. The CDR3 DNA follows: TGTGCCAGCAGTCGGACAGCAACGGGGGGGACCCAGTACTTC.

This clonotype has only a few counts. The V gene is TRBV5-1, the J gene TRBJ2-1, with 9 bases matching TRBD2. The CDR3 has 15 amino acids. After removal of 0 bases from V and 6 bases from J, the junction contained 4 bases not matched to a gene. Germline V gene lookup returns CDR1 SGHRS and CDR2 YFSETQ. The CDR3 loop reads CASSLASGRPNEQFF. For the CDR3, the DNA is TGCGCCAGCAGCTTGGCCAGCGGGAGGCCCAATGAGCAGTTCTTC. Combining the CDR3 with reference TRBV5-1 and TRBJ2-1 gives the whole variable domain KAGVTQTPRYLIKTRGQQVTLSCSPISGHRSVSWYQQTPGQGLQFLFEYFSETQRNKGNFPGRFSGRQFSNSRSEMNVSTLELGDSALYLCASSLASGRPNEQFFGPGTRLTVL.

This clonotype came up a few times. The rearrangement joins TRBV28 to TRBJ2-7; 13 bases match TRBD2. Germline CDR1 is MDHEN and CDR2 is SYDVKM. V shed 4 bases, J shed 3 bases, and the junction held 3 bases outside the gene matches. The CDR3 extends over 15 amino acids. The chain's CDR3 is CASSSGTSGNYEQYF. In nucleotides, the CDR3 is TGTGCCAGCAGTTCCGGGACTAGCGGGAACTACGAGCAGTACTTC.

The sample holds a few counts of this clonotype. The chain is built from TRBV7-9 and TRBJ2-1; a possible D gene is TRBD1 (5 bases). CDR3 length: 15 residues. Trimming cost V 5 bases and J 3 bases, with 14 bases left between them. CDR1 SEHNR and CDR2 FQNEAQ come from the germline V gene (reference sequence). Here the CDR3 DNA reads TGTGCCAGCAGCCCCGGTAGGGGTGGCTACAATGAGCAGTTCTTC. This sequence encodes CASSPGRGGYNEQFF. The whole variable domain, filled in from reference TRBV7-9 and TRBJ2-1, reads DTGVSQNPRHKITKRGQNVTFRCDPISEHNRLYWYRQTLGQGPEFLTYFQNEAQLEKSRLLSDRFSAERPKGSFSTLEIQRTEQGDSAMYLCASSPGRGGYNEQFFGPGTRLTVL.

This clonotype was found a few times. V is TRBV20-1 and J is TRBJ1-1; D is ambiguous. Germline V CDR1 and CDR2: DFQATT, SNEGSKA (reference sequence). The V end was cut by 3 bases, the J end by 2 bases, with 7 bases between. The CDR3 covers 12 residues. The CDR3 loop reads CSASWRNTEAFF. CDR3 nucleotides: TGCAGTGCTAGCTGGAGAAACACTGAAGCTTTCTTT.

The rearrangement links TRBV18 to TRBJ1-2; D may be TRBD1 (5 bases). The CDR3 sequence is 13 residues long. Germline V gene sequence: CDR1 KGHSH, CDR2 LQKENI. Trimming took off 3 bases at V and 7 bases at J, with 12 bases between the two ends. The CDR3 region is CASSPSRDRGYTF. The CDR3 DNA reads TGTGCCAGCTCACCTTCCCGGGACCGTGGCTACACCTTC.

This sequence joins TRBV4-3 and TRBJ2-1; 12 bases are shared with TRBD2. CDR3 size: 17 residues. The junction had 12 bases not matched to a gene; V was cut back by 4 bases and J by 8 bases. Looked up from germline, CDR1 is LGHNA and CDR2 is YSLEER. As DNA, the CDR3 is TGCGCCAGCAGCCGGCGACTAGCGGGAGATTCCAGGGATGAGCAGTTCTTC. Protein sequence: CASSRRLAGDSRDEQFF.

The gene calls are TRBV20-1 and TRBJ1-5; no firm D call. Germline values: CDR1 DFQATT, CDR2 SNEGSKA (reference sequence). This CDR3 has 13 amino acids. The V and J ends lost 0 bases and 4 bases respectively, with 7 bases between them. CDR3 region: CSAREDGNQPQHF. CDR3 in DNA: TGCAGTGCTAGAGAGGACGGAAATCAGCCCCAGCATTTT.

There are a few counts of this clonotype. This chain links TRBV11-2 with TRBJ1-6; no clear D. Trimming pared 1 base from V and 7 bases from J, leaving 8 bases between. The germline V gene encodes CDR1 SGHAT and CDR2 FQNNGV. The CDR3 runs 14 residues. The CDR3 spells CASSLGPVNSPLHF. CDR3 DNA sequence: TGTGCCAGCAGCTTAGGGCCTGTCAATTCACCCCTCCACTTT.

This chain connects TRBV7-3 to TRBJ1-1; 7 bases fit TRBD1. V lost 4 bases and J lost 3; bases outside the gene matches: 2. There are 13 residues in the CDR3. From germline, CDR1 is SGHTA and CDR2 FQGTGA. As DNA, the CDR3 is TGTGCCAGCAGCTCAGACAGGGACACTGAAGCTTTCTTT. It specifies CASSSDRDTEAFF.